The rows below give T cell receptor beta chains drawn from one sample of a study of radiotherapy plus CTLA-4 blockade in lung cancer. The assay was immunoSEQ multiplex PCR, and TCRdb's table has in-frame clones only and misses some. Of about 82,000 clones in the sample, less than 80% were seen once. The sample consisted of peripheral blood, taken from a patient treated with radiotherapy plus ipilimumab. These TCRs come from a human donor with non-small cell lung cancer that progressed on radiotherapy plus ipilimumab. Both conserved end residues are part of each CDR3. Each record gives: V gene, J gene, CDR3 protein.

V: TRBV5-6; J: TRBJ2-3; CDR3: CASRISADTQYF
V: TRBV6-1; J: TRBJ1-4; CDR3: CASSVDGTGGLRGGEKLFF
V: TRBV10-2; J: TRBJ2-7; CDR3: CASRYGQGSEQYF
V: TRBV9; J: TRBJ2-2; CDR3: CASSVVAGSGTGELFF
V: TRBV5-8; J: TRBJ2-5; CDR3: CASSLGFGLEAETQYF
V: TRBV13; J: TRBJ1-1; CDR3: CASSPNRNTEAFF
V: TRBV5-1; J: TRBJ1-6; CDR3: CASSLQGSPLHF
V: TRBV5-5; J: TRBJ2-5; CDR3: CASSLEWETQYF
V: TRBV6-6; J: TRBJ1-3; CDR3: CASSTGHSGNTIYF
V: TRBV4-1; J: TRBJ1-5; CDR3: CASSHRGGAGQPQHF
V: TRBV10-3; J: TRBJ1-1; CDR3: CAISGTGYTEAFF
V: TRBV13; J: TRBJ1-3; CDR3: CASSIGRAGNTIYF
V: TRBV15; J: TRBJ2-3; CDR3: CATSSDSSTDTQYF
V: TRBV4-3; J: TRBJ1-1; CDR3: CASSQVPGQVEAFF
V: TRBV6-5; J: TRBJ2-1; CDR3: CASSTSGGARNEQFF
V: TRBV18; J: TRBJ1-5; CDR3: CASSLRDSFNQPQHF
V: TRBV28; J: TRBJ1-1; CDR3: CASSLGMAGTPFPTEAFF
V: TRBV28; J: TRBJ1-2; CDR3: CASSPDGDRIYGYTF
V: TRBV6-6; J: TRBJ2-1; CDR3: CASRPLGSYNEQFF
V: TRBV6-1; J: TRBJ1-6; CDR3: CASSGTVGSPLHF
V: TRBV15; J: TRBJ2-5; CDR3: CATSGGGADPQETQYF
V: TRBV14; J: TRBJ2-7; CDR3: CASSQAGTLNYEQYF
V: TRBV7-6; J: TRBJ1-4; CDR3: CASSPGGVSNEKLFF
V: TRBV2; J: TRBJ1-6; CDR3: CASSEGQNSPLHF
V: TRBV28; J: TRBJ2-5; CDR3: CASSPLAGPQETQYF
V: TRBV5-3; J: TRBJ2-7; CDR3: CARSPSGRGSYEQYF
V: TRBV19; J: TRBJ2-1; CDR3: CASSMVQGGDEQFF
V: TRBV4-1; J: TRBJ1-1; CDR3: CASSRNTEAFF
V: TRBV5-5; J: TRBJ2-1; CDR3: CASSRVGTGGFEQFF
V: TRBV7-2; J: TRBJ2-7; CDR3: CASSFSGTGPYEQYF
V: TRBV28; J: TRBJ1-3; CDR3: CASSLTGELRQNTIYF
V: TRBV29-1; J: TRBJ2-1; CDR3: CSTRHNEQFF
V: TRBV29-1; J: TRBJ2-2; CDR3: CSVERGARTGELFF
V: TRBV19; J: TRBJ2-5; CDR3: CASSMDRGQETQYF
V: TRBV5-1; J: TRBJ2-2; CDR3: CASSRPEDRGRAGELFF
V: TRBV30; J: TRBJ1-5; CDR3: CAWSEAGENQPQHF
V: TRBV6-6; J: TRBJ2-1; CDR3: CASSYSTRASEQFF
V: TRBV7-7; J: TRBJ2-3; CDR3: CASSFGGSTDTQYF
V: TRBV18; J: TRBJ2-2; CDR3: CASSPGQNTGELFF
V: TRBV6-6; J: TRBJ2-3; CDR3: CASHRGQRTDTQYF
V: TRBV10-2; J: TRBJ2-3; CDR3: CASSESNRWADTQYF
V: TRBV9; J: TRBJ2-7; CDR3: CASSVGVGAYEQYF
V: TRBV19; J: TRBJ1-1; CDR3: CASSIDGGTEAFF
V: TRBV4-3; J: TRBJ1-1; CDR3: CASSQSAGGTIAFF
V: TRBV6-1; J: TRBJ1-2; CDR3: CASRLGQGSYGYTF
V: TRBV2; J: TRBJ2-7; CDR3: CASKEATEQYF
V: TRBV7-9; J: TRBJ1-5; CDR3: CASSLRPREDDQPQHF
V: TRBV10-3; J: TRBJ2-5; CDR3: CATRLRDRGQETQYF
V: TRBV15; J: TRBJ2-7; CDR3: CATSRLGQSYEQYF
V: TRBV11-2; J: TRBJ2-3; CDR3: CASSTGLAVDTQYF
V: TRBV28; J: TRBJ1-3; CDR3: CASSRQGSILDTIYF
V: TRBV7-2; J: TRBJ2-5; CDR3: CASSLDQGGGAETQYF
V: TRBV29-1; J: TRBJ2-3; CDR3: CSESGSSGRADTQYF
V: TRBV27; J: TRBJ2-1; CDR3: CASSLSSGVGSYNEQFF
V: TRBV28; J: TRBJ2-7; CDR3: CASSPVVAGGTTYEQYF